These T cell receptor beta chains were read from a single sample in a study of regulatory T cells in long-lasting Graves disease. TCRdb passed the multiplex PCR reads through MiXCR, listing each CDR3 protein once. The sample carries some 330,000 distinct CDR3 sequences, 20% to 25% recorded once. The source material was peripheral blood mononuclear cells (PBMCs), sampled when the disease was refractory, from a patient treated with antithyroid drugs. These receptor sequences come from a woman in her 40s with Graves disease. Both conserved end residues are part of each CDR3. A D gene is named only where the DNA matches it firmly. Size tells how often a clone was seen (once, few, many) or the class of an expanded clone, and some rows leave it out.

D	V	J	size	CDR3	DNA
-	TRBV20-1	TRBJ2-4	many	CSARDGAMAKNIQYF	TGCAGTGCTAGAGATGGGGCCATGGCCAAAAACATTCAGTACTTC
TRBD1	TRBV5-1	TRBJ2-7	few	CASSLTETGMSYEQYF	TGCGCCAGCAGCTTGACCGAGACAGGGATGTCCTACGAGCAGTACTTC
-	TRBV28	TRBJ1-2	many	CASSADLGGCGYTF	TGTGCCAGCAGTGCTGACCTCGGGGGCTGTGGCTACACCTTC
-	TRBV7-9	TRBJ1-4	many	CASSQGGTTNEKLFF	TGTGCCAGCAGCCAAGGCGGGACCACTAATGAAAAACTGTTTTTT
-	TRBV28	TRBJ2-7	many	CASSSPREEQYF	TGTGCCAGCAGCAGCCCCAGGGAAGAGCAGTACTTC
-	TRBV3-1	TRBJ2-5	-	CASSQVPYQETQYF	TGTGCCAGCAGCCAAGTGCCTTACCAAGAGACCCAGTACTTC
-	TRBV11-2	TRBJ2-2	-	CASRNVLVMVGTGELFF	TGTGCCAGCAGGAATGTACTAGTAATGGTGGGGACCGGGGAGCTGTTTTTT
TRBD2	TRBV15	TRBJ2-5	-	CATGRERRETQYF	TGTGCCACAGGGCGGGAGAGGCGGGAGACCCAGTACTTC
TRBD1	TRBV28	TRBJ1-5	many	CASSLKDRGAPIAQHF	TGTGCCAGCAGTTTAAAGGACAGGGGGGCTCCCATAGCCCAGCATTTT
TRBD1	TRBV6-1	TRBJ2-7	many	CASLRQGSGLGYEQYF	TGTGCCAGCTTAAGACAGGGATCGGGTCTTGGCTACGAGCAGTACTTC
-	TRBV6-1	TRBJ2-7	many	CASIEGGTYEQYF	TGTGCCAGCATTGAAGGGGGGACCTACGAGCAGTACTTC
TRBD1	TRBV27	TRBJ2-7	-	CASSFSGGGREQYF	TGTGCCAGCAGTTTCTCAGGGGGCGGAAGGGAGCAGTACTTC
-	TRBV15	TRBJ2-2	many	CATTGVNTGELFF	TGTGCCACCACCGGGGTGAACACCGGGGAGCTGTTTTTT
TRBD1	TRBV7-2	TRBJ1-6	many	CASSSLPGTGVNSPLHF	TGTGCCAGCAGCTCCCTCCCCGGGACAGGGGTTAATTCACCCCTCCACTTT
-	TRBV4-1	TRBJ2-5	-	CASSQVPRGLETQYF	TGCGCCAGCAGCCAAGTTCCCAGGGGATTGGAGACCCAGTACTTC
TRBD2	TRBV7-9	TRBJ2-7	many	CASSLGRPSGFYEQYF	TGTGCCAGCAGCTTAGGGCGGCCTAGCGGTTTTTACGAGCAGTACTTC
TRBD1	TRBV6-2/TRBV6-3	TRBJ1-1	-	CASSYIAGTGRTEAFF	TGTGCCAGCAGTTACATTGCCGGGACAGGGCGAACTGAAGCTTTCTTT
-	TRBV28	TRBJ1-3	once	CASNWAGVGNTIYF	TGTGCCAGCAACTGGGCGGGGGTTGGAAACACCATATATTTT
-	TRBV2	TRBJ2-7	many	CASRASGVGFYEQYF	TGTGCCAGCAGGGCCTCCGGGGTAGGGTTCTACGAGCAGTACTTC
-	TRBV7-2	TRBJ2-7	many	CASSLGAGTPYEQYF	TGTGCCAGCAGCTTAGGTGCGGGTACACCCTACGAGCAGTACTTC
-	TRBV20-1	TRBJ1-1	-	CSATYGGAGDEAFF	TGCAGTGCTACCTACGGGGGGGCGGGGGATGAAGCTTTCTTT
TRBD2	TRBV7-2	TRBJ2-7	-	CASSFTSGTEQYF	TGTGCCAGCAGCTTCACTAGCGGGACCGAGCAGTACTTC
-	TRBV20-1	TRBJ1-5	-	CSARQDPQPQHF	TGCAGTGCTAGACAGGACCCTCAGCCCCAGCATTTT
-	TRBV6-1	TRBJ1-5	many	CASSVVSNQPQHF	TGTGCCAGCAGTGTTGTGAGCAATCAGCCCCAGCATTTT
-	TRBV20-1	TRBJ2-5	many	CSAHGADTHYQETQYF	TGCAGTGCTCATGGGGCAGATACACATTACCAAGAGACCCAGTACTTC
TRBD2	TRBV5-4	TRBJ2-2	-	CASSTSGRATGELFF	TGTGCCAGCAGCACTAGCGGGAGGGCAACCGGGGAGCTGTTTTTT
-	TRBV7-9	TRBJ2-1	-	CASSLVPGVEEQFF	TGTGCCAGCAGCTTAGTGCCGGGAGTAGAGGAGCAGTTCTTC
-	TRBV5-4	TRBJ2-4	-	CASSDKDKKNIQYF	TGTGCCAGCAGCGATAAGGACAAGAAAAACATTCAGTACTTC
TRBD1	TRBV20-1	TRBJ1-1	few	CSARVGYRDRAQSTEAFF	TGCAGTGCTAGAGTTGGATACCGGGACAGGGCGCAAAGCACTGAAGCTTTCTTT
-	TRBV10-3	TRBJ2-7	many	CATAPPLSEQYF	TGTGCCACCGCTCCCCCTCTCTCCGAGCAGTACTTC
TRBD1	TRBV7-2	TRBJ2-7	many	CASSPGTGDYEQYF	TGTGCCAGCAGCCCCGGGACAGGGGACTACGAGCAGTACTTC
-	TRBV6-4	TRBJ2-2	many	CASSEEGANTGELFF	TGTGCCAGCAGTGAGGAGGGGGCGAACACCGGGGAGCTGTTTTTT
-	TRBV7-9	TRBJ2-7	-	CASSLDPGPYEQYF	TGTGCCAGCAGCTTAGATCCAGGCCCCTACGAGCAGTACTTC
TRBD1	TRBV7-9	TRBJ2-2	few	CAITQGAGELFF	TGTGCCATCACACAGGGGGCCGGGGAGCTGTTTTTT
TRBD2	TRBV7-9	TRBJ2-2	-	CASSLPGLAGVAGELFF	TGTGCCAGCAGCCTTCCGGGACTAGCGGGAGTCGCTGGGGAGCTGTTTTTT
-	TRBV20-1	TRBJ2-2	-	CSASHSGHTGELFF	TGCAGTGCTAGTCACTCGGGGCACACCGGGGAGCTGTTTTTT
-	TRBV7-8	TRBJ2-5	many	CASSLLWQLQETQYF	TGTGCCAGCAGCTTATTATGGCAGCTCCAAGAGACCCAGTACTTC
TRBD2	TRBV19	TRBJ2-5	-	CASSIGLAEETQYF	TGTGCCAGTAGTATTGGGCTAGCGGAAGAGACCCAGTACTTC
-	TRBV20-1	TRBJ1-4	few	CSAVLRGRNEKLFF	TGCAGTGCTGTTCTCAGGGGTCGGAATGAAAAACTGTTTTTT
-	TRBV5-6	TRBJ2-5	-	CASSLGSSEETQYF	TGTGCCAGCAGCTTGGGTTCGTCAGAAGAGACCCAGTACTTC
-	TRBV28	TRBJ2-7	many	CASSPPNRAYEQYF	TGTGCCAGCAGTCCCCCTAACAGGGCCTACGAGCAGTACTTC
-	TRBV20-1	TRBJ2-5	many	CSARRRRPQETQYF	TGCAGTGCTAGAAGACGGCGACCACAAGAGACCCAGTACTTC
-	TRBV6-4	TRBJ1-3	-	CASSARTGSRNTIYF	TGTGCCAGCAGTGCAAGGACGGGCTCTAGAAACACCATATATTTT